This TCR beta chain came from a study of cytomegalovirus exposure and HLA in healthy donors (dated by TCRdb to about 2017). About the full investigation: In an earlier analysis of several hundred of the donors, about 270 Gb of sequence data and just under 120 million unique TCR beta sequences from approximately 180 million T cells were reported. An early release that covered roughly 600 HLA-typed donors contained around 330 gigabases of sequencing data and some 87 million unique TCR sequences. Of the roughly 400 genotyped donors, roughly 80% fell in the genetic ancestry cluster associated with self-reported Caucasian donors. The study aimed to test whether cataloging public T cell receptors could reveal signatures of past pathogen exposure. Using immunosequencing, the study profiled T cell repertoires from 666 subjects and related those repertoires to cytomegalovirus serostatus. In addition to the first cohort of around 670 subjects, a separate validation cohort of 100 to 150 different subjects was used. High-throughput TCR immunosequencing, statistical association of individual TCRs with disease status, and machine learning were combined to predict cytomegalovirus infection status. In a later analysis, previously published TCR beta repertoires from 670 or so donors were re-analyzed and high-resolution HLA genotyping was added so that TCR occurrence patterns could be studied. Rather than using new phenotypic data, the later analysis identified candidate immune exposures from TCR beta sequences and from how often those sequences occurred across donors. An earlier analysis of approximately 630 of the donors applied high-throughput TCR beta sequencing to assess whether each TCR beta V gene segment acted as functional or pseudogenic. Donor age, sex, ethnicity and CMV serostatus were compiled alongside the repertoire data. A later genetic analysis used genome-wide SNP genotypes for about 65% of the 666 donors, treating that subset as a discovery cohort. All discovery cohort repertoires had been generated using a single sequencing platform. HLA typing included class I and class II loci at four-digit resolution. The number of donors typed differed by locus, with about 629-630 for A, B, C, DRB1 and DQB1, over 500 for DQA1, about 610 for DPA1, and approximately 470 for DPB1. Because of strong linkage in the cohort, roughly five DR-DQ haplotypes were treated as single units for association and clustering. Among 300 to 500 genotyped donors of the cohort, an average of about 240,000 unique TCR beta nucleotide sequences was sequenced per donor, of which roughly 18% were non-productive.

The cohort consisted of hundreds of healthy bone marrow donors. All cohort members were sampled while nominally healthy, although unrecorded immune exposures were likely present. The donor was CMV seronegative and belonged to the group of 350 to 400 seronegative cohort members. Every donor gave a peripheral blood sample, and the peripheral blood mononuclear cells from that sample were used for TCR beta sequencing. Genomic DNA extraction from the blood cell samples was performed with the Qiagen DNeasy Blood Extraction Kit. Its CDR3 holds 15 amino acids, cysteine through phenylalanine. The kept DNA is CDR3 alone, 45 bases in frame from the first base. From the germline V gene (reference sequence), CDR1 is LNHDA and CDR2 is SQIVND. From V the trimming removes 6 bases and from J it removes 0 bases, while the gene matches leave 5 bases of the junction unaccounted for. Library construction relied on the immunoSEQ multiplex PCR assay. For the multiplex PCR, a mixture combining 60 forward primers for TCR Vbeta segments and 13 reverse primers for TCR Jbeta segments was used. Amplification of the CDR3 region of rearranged TCR beta genes was performed with a multiplex PCR assay on genomic DNA. On the Illumina HiSeq System, the amplified TCR beta libraries were sequenced as 87-base-pair reads. As for the authors' bioinformatics: A later analysis counted approximately 74 million unique TCR beta chains across the 500 to 850 repertoires, and 9 million to 14 million of these chains were shared by at least two donors. Raw reads were error-corrected and collapsed into unique sequences by a nearest-neighbor algorithm in which closely related sequences were merged to remove PCR and sequencing errors. V, D and J gene segments were assigned by aligning CDR3 sequences to IMGT reference sequences. For a sequence to be retained, a match of at least six nucleotides was required to both a V gene segment and a J gene segment. A rearrangement was called productive if the CDR3 had no stop codons and remained in frame with V and J, and every other rearrangement was called non-productive. Following IMGT convention, CDR3 was defined as the stretch from the second conserved V-encoded cysteine up to the conserved J-encoded phenylalanine. In an earlier analysis of some 550 of the donors, sequences lacking an unambiguous match to a single V gene segment were excluded. An earlier analysis of a few hundred of the donors called V segments functional above 56.7% productive rearrangements and segregating when the between-donor standard deviation exceeded 5%. A statistical classification framework was developed to diagnose cytomegalovirus status using the catalog of TCR beta chain sequences. A later analysis assigned V and J genes by comparing TCR nucleotide sequences with IMGT/GENE-DB human TR gene sequences. In a later analysis, CDR3 sequences and most-parsimonious VDJ recombination scenarios were assigned using the TCRdist pipeline. In a later analysis, each TCR beta chain was defined by its CDR3 amino acid sequence together with its V-gene family, and reads without a unique V-gene family were excluded. In a later analysis, fewer than 650 highly shared, low-generation-probability nucleotide sequences were removed to address suspected cross-contamination and a sequencing artifact. For each public chain, a later analysis derived a clonal expansion index from normalized ranks of inferred template counts within each repertoire. In a later analysis, generation probabilities were computed using a VDJ recombination model fitted to out-of-frame rearrangements, and the results were checked against IGoR. A later analysis scored TCR-TCR, TCR-HLA and TCR-CMV co-occurrence with hypergeometric tests, applying a repertoire-size bias correction to TCR pairs. False discovery rates were estimated in a later analysis by permuting HLA or CMV assignments 20 times. In a later analysis, co-occurring TCRs were grouped using DBSCAN, with TCRdist sequence similarity added in when clustering inside HLA-allele-positive subsets. For co-occurrence clustering, repertoires with fewer than 30,000 or more than 120,000 public chains were excluded, along with roughly 5 repertoires with anomalous nucleotide sharing. The table comes from immuneACCESS by way of TCRdb, which keeps in-frame sequences with V and J called. Part of the clones is missing from these tables; in studies checked, under half for an unresolved V gene and the rest for unknown reasons. The V and J calls and clone size were taken over from that table, and D and trimming were inferred from the DNA. The sample includes about 140,000 clones, with more than 75% observed a single time. Clones ranked in the top ten supply over 1.5% of the sample.

As to this clone: The specificity of this receptor is unknown. The input lacks base qualities; no much larger clone sits a single base away.

The investigation overall reported the following: Sequencing depth was assumed to be roughly uniform across donors in the presence/absence analyses, though that assumption may not hold. Across donors, most TCR sequences were observed very rarely, whereas some public TCRs were present in many individuals. The classifier was reported to diagnose cytomegalovirus status with high specificity and sensitivity in both the original and validation cohorts. According to the authors, the approach could potentially be generalized to other disease states and immunological phenotypes. HLA typing was unavailable for some donors at each locus, so association tests used only the typed subset. In a later analysis, HLA-associated TCR beta chains were found to be more clonally expanded and to have lower generation probabilities than equally common non-associated chains. The 87-base-pair reads could not distinguish some IMGT-functional V segments, including TRBV6-2 and TRBV6-3, so those segments were excluded. A further reported finding was that TCR beta sequences accurately predicted the HLA-A and HLA-B alleles for most subjects in the first cohort. Compared with the roughly 720-donor mean, donors in an Asian-associated ancestry cluster had fewer N-insertions in productive TCRs, according to a later genetic analysis. Assigning TCR associations to individual alleles was difficult when HLA alleles, especially DR and DQ, strongly co-occurred. In a later analysis, the rate of TCR association differed among HLA loci, with DRB1 alleles having the most associated TCRs and HLA-C alleles having the fewest. A later analysis found that most CMV-associated TCR beta chains appeared HLA-restricted, with HLA associations seemingly driven largely by CMV exposure. In a later genetic analysis, a missense DCLRE1C variant was associated with V-gene and J-gene trimming of TCR beta chains, and the association was replicated in an independent cohort. The only immune exposure information available for the cohort was CMV serostatus. Linkage disequilibrium might explain the correlated functional status among segregating V segments, but an unknown experimental factor could not be excluded. Because counts were too low, under 20 rarely observed V segments, including chromosome 9 orphons, were left out of the earlier analysis of 500 to 750 of the donors. Specific HLA alleles were associated with 15,000 to 20,000 TCR beta sequences at a false discovery rate of 0.05 in a later analysis. In this cohort, only TCR beta chains were sequenced, and detectable features were limited by the absence of alpha or paired-chain data. Broadly in line with IMGT annotations, most TCR beta V segments showed up in productive rearrangements about 90% or about 30% of the time in an earlier analysis of some 590 of the donors. Three of the identified cytomegalovirus-associated TCR beta chains were confirmed in vitro to be specific for cytomegalovirus antigens. In the study, approximately 150 TCR beta chains were listed as associated with cytomegalovirus. A later analysis reported that several top co-occurrence clusters appeared linked to parvovirus B19, influenza, CMV and Epstein-Barr virus. A cluster of highly shared sequence variants was judged likely to represent a technical artifact of the sequencing pipeline.

The V and J segments used are TRBV19 and TRBJ1-5, with TRBD1 matching 7 junction bases. The material sequenced was PBMCs. This TCR derives from a man aged 35-49 years in good health and CMV-seronegative. CDR3 reads: CASSRQGISNQPQHF. The base sequence is TGTGCCAGTAGCCGACAGGGTATTAGCAATCAGCCCCAGCATTTT.